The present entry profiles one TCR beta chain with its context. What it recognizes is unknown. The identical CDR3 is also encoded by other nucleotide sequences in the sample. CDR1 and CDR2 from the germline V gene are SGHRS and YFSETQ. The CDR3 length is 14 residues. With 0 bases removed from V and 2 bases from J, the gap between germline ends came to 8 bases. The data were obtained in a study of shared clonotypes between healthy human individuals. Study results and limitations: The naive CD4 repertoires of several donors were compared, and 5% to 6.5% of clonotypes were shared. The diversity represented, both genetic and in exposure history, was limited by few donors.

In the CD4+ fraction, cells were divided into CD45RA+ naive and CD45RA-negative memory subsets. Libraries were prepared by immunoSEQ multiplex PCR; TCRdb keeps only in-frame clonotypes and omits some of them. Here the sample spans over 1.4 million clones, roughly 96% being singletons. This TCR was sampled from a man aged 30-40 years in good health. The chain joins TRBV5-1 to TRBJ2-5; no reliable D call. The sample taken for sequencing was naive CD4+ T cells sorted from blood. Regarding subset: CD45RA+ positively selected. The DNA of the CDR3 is TGCGCCAGCAGCTTGGACGTAGGTCAAGAGACCCAGTACTTC. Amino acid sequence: CASSLDVGQETQYF.